This T cell receptor (beta chain) is from a study of T cell responses to AZD1222 COVID-19 vaccine. General observations from the study: Close to half of spike-specific TCRs reportedly recognize unmutated variant regions. The study identified only five or six AZD1222 recipients as seropositive at baseline.

As for this clone: No antigen is known for it.

The V gene's germline CDR1 is SNHLY and CDR2 FYNNEI. Between the trimmed V and J ends, which lost 9 bases and 10 bases, there was a span of 13 bases. The CDR3 consists of 12 residues. Only in-frame clones appear in the TCRdb table, and some are missing; sequencing was by immunoSEQ multiplex PCR. The sample has 150,000 to 200,000 clones, 94% seen once. The genes are TRBV2 and TRBJ1-6, with D maybe TRBD1 (5 bases). This material consisted of peripheral blood, taken on day 0 of AZD1222 vaccination. The sequence was collected from an adult in good health. CDR3 region: CARQVPASPLHF. The CDR3 DNA reads TGTGCCAGACAGGTCCCAGCCTCACCCCTCCACTTT. The full variable domain, its missing parts supplied by reference TRBV2 and TRBJ1-6, is EPEVTQTPSHQVTQMGQEVILRCVPISNHLYFYWYRQILGQKVEFLVSFYNNEISEKSEIFDDQFSVERPDGSNFTLKIRSTKLEDSAMYFCARQVPASPLHFGNGTRLTVT.